The entry below gives a single T cell receptor (beta chain) sequence along with its context. This sample was included in a study of OX40 agonist ivuxolimab in advanced cancers. V lost 4 bases and J 0 bases, leaving 5 bases between the germline ends. Germline values: CDR1 SQVTM, CDR2 ANQGSEA. The CDR3 is 12 residues long. The protocol was immunoSEQ multiplex PCR, while the TCRdb copy is restricted to in-frame clones and leaves out a portion. This table has roughly 53,000 clones, approximately 88% appearing once. The sample here was CD4+ or CD8+ T cells sorted from blood, taken in a trial of the OX40 agonist ivuxolimab. The receptor was derived from an adult with an advanced solid tumor such as melanoma, head and neck, liver or kidney cancer. The chain couples TRBV29-1 to TRBJ2-3; no firm D call. CDR3: CSVASSTDTQYF. The CDR3 bases are TGCAGCGTTGCCAGCAGCACAGATACGCAGTATTTT.